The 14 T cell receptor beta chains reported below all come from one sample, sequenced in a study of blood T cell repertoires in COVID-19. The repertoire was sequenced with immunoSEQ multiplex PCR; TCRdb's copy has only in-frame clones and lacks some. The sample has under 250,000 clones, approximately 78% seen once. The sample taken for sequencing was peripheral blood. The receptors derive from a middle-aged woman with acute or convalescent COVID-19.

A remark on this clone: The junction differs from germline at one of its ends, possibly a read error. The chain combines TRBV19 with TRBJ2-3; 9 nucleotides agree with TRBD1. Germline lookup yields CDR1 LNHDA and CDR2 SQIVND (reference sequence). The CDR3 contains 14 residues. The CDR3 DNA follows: TGTGCCAGTAATGCCCCGGACAGGGGCCCCGGGCTGAATTTT. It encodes CASNAPDRGPGLNF.

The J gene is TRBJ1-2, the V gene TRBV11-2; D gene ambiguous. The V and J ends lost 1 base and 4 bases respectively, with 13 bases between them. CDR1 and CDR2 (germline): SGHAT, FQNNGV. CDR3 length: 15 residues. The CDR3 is CASSLAGRPGYGYTF. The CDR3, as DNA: TGTGCCAGCAGCTTAGCTGGTCGGCCGGGCTATGGCTACACCTTC.

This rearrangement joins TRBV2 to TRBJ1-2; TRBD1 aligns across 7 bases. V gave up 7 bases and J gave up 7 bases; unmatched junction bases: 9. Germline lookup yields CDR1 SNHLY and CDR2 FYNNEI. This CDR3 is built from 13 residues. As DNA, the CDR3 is TGTGCCAGCAACCACGACAGGGTAGTTGGCTACACCTTC. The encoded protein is CASNHDRVVGYTF.

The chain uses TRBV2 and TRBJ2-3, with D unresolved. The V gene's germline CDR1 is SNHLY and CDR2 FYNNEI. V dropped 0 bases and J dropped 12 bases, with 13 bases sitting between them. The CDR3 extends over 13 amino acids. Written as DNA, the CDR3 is TGTGCCAGCAGTGAAGCGCGAGCGTCCGGACAGTATTTT. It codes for CASSEARASGQYF.

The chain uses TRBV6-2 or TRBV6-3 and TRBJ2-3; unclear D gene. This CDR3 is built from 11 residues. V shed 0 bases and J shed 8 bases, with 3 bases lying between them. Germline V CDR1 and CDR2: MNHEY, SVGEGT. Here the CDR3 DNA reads TGTGCCAGCAGTTACTCGAGTACGCAGTATTTT. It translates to CASSYSSTQYF.

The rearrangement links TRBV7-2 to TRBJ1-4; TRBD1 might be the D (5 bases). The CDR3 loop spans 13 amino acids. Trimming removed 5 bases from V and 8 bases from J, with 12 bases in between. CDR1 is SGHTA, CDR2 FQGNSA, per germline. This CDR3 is CASSPDTSEKLFF. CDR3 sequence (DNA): TGTGCCAGCAGCCCGGACACGAGCGAAAAACTGTTTTTT.

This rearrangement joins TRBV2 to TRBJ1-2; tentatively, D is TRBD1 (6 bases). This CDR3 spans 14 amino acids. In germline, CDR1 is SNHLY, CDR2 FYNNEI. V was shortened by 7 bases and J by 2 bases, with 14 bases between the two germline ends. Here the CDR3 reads CASTRRGGNYGYTF. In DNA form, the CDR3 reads TGTGCCAGCACCCGAAGGGGGGGGAACTATGGCTACACCTTC.

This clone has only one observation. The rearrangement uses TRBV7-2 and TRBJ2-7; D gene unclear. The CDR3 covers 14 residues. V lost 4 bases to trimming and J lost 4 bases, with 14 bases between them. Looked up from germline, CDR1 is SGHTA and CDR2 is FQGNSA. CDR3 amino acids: CASSYLSPPYEQYF. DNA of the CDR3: TGTGCCAGCAGCTATTTAAGCCCTCCTTACGAGCAGTACTTC.

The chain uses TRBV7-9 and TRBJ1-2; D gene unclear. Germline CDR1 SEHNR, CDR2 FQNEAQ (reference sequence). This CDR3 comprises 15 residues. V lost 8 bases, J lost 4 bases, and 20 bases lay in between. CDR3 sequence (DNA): TGTGCCAGCCTCCCCCCGATAGTCGATTTCTATGGCTACACCTTC. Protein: CASLPPIVDFYGYTF.

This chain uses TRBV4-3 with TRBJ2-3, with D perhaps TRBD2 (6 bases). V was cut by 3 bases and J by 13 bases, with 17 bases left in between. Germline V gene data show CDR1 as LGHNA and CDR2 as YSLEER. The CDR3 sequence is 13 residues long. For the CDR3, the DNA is TGCGCCAGCAGCCAGGCAGGTGGGACTGAAAAGTATTTT. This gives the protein CASSQAGGTEKYF.

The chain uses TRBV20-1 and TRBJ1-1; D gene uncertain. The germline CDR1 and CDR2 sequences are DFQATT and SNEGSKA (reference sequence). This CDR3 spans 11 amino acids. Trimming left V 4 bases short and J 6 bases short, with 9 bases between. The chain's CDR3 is CSATLVPEAFF. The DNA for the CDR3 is TGCAGTGCTACACTAGTCCCTGAAGCTTTCTTT.

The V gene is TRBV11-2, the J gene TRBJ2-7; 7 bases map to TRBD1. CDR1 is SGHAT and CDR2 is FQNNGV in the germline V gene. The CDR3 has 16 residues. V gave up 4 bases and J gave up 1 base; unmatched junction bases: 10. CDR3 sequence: CASSYLTGARSYEQYF. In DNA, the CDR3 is TGTGCCAGCAGCTACTTAACAGGGGCTAGATCCTACGAGCAGTACTTC.

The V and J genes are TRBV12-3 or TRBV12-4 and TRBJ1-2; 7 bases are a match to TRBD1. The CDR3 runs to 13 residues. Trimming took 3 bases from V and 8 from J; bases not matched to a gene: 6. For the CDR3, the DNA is TGTGCCAGCAGTTTTACAGGGGCTGGCGGCTACACCTTC. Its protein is CASSFTGAGGYTF.

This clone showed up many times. The CDR3 DNA is TGTGCCAGCAACCCTCTGACAGGAAAGGGTGGCTACACCTTC. Amino acid sequence: CASNPLTGKGGYTF. The chain recombines TRBV21-1 with TRBJ1-2; TRBD1 was called by the table and not checked on the DNA. TRBV21-1 is recorded as a pseudogene. The length of the CDR3 is 14 residues.